This T cell receptor beta chain was recorded in a study of T-cell reconstitution after alpha-beta-depleted transplantation in children. Library preparation (for TCRbeta) was performed with unique molecular identifiers. TCRdb reprocessed the PCR reads with MiXCR, giving one entry per CDR3 protein. Among approximately 88,000 distinct CDR3 sequences listed, 10% to 15% were seen once. Deletions cut 10 bases from V and 8 bases from J, with 20 bases between. The CDR3 spans 13 residues. The sample holds many counts of this clonotype. The TCR originated in a human donor who donated a stem cell graft to a child with inherited bone marrow failure. V and J are TRBV12-3 or TRBV12-4 and TRBJ1-2; possible D gene TRBD1, 6 bases. The specimen comprised PBMCs from the stem cell graft donor, sampled from the stem cell graft. CDR3 in amino acids: CATRQASLGGYTF. CDR3 bases: TGTGCCACCAGACAGGCCTCTCTCGGGGGCTACACCTTC.